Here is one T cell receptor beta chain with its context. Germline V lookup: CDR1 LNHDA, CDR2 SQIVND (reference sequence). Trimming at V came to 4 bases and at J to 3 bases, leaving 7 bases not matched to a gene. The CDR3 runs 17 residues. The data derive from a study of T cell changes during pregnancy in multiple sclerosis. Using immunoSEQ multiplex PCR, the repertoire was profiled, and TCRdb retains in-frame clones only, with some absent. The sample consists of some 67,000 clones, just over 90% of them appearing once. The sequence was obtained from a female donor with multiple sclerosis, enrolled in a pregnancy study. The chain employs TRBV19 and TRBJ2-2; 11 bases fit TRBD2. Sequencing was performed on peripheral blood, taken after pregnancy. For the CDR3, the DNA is TGTGCCAGTAGTAGCATAACTAGCGGGGGACACACCGGGGAGCTGTTTTTT. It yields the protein CASSSITSGGHTGELFF. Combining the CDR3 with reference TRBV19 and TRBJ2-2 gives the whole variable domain DGGITQSPKYLFRKEGQNVTLSCEQNLNHDAMYWYRQDPGQGLRLIYYSQIVNDFQKGDIAEGYSVSREKKESFPLTVTSAQKNPTAFYLCASSSITSGGHTGELFFGEGSRLTVL.